These 28 T cell receptor beta chains share one sample of origin, sequenced in a study of T cell repertoires and HLA-DP antigens. Their antigens remain unidentified. TCRdb keeps only in-frame clones here, not all; method: immunoSEQ multiplex PCR. The sample holds over 100,000 clones, approximately 92% seen once. Sample: CD4+ T cells from PBMCs. The receptors stem from a woman between 18 and 29 years old in good health and CMV-seronegative.

The genes are TRBV19 and TRBJ2-6; D not resolved. Germline-derived CDR1 and CDR2 are LNHDA and SQIVND (reference sequence). V shed 1 base and J shed 0 bases, with 7 bases lying between them. This CDR3 spans 16 amino acids. The CDR3, as DNA: TGTGCCAGTAGTATAGGGTTTCTCTCTGGGGCCAACGTCCTGACTTTC. Residues: CASSIGFLSGANVLTF.

This rearrangement joins TRBV7-9 to TRBJ2-4; 10 bases fit TRBD1. From germline, CDR1 is SEHNR and CDR2 FQNEAQ (reference sequence). The CDR3 runs 18 residues. With V trimmed by 3 bases and J by 2 bases, 10 bases remained unmatched. The CDR3 reads CASSFRDRGHGTKNIQYF. In DNA, the CDR3 is TGTGCCAGCAGCTTCAGAGACAGGGGGCATGGAACCAAAAACATTCAGTACTTC.

CDR3 DNA sequence: TGTGCCTGGACTATCCGGGACAGGGGGCGCCGGGCAACTAATGAAAAACTGTTTTTT. Translation: CAWTIRDRGRRATNEKLFF. The V call is TRBV30, the J call TRBJ1-4; 12 nucleotides agree with TRBD1. The CDR3 spans 19 residues. Germline V gene sequence: CDR1 GTSNPN, CDR2 SVGIG (reference sequence). V lost 4 bases and J lost 0; bases outside the gene matches: 12.

The CDR3 nucleotides read TGTGCCAGCAGTCCAGGGGGGGCCACTACTTCTCGTGAGACCCAGTACTTC. As protein: CASSPGGATTSRETQYF. This sequence joins TRBV28 and TRBJ2-5; the D gene could be TRBD1 or TRBD2 (7 bases each). This CDR3 region has 17 residues. The V end lost 5 bases, the J end lost 5 bases, and 24 bases lay between the germline ends. The V gene's germline CDR1 is MDHEN and CDR2 SYDVKM.

The J gene is TRBJ1-2, the V gene TRBV6-5; 7 nucleotides align to TRBD1. This CDR3 region has 14 residues. Germline loops: CDR1 MNHEY, CDR2 SVGAGI. With V trimmed by 10 bases and J by 4 bases, 12 bases remained unmatched. CDR3 amino acids: CAIGGTRDSYGYTF. The DNA of the CDR3 is TGTGCCATCGGGGGAACTAGGGACAGCTATGGCTACACCTTC.

The V and J genes are TRBV5-1 and TRBJ2-5, with 8 bases matching TRBD1. V lost 6 bases, J lost 3 bases, and 10 bases stayed unmatched. Germline loops: CDR1 SGHRS, CDR2 YFSETQ. This CDR3 has 15 residues. The CDR3 reads CASKVHGTGEETQYF. The CDR3 region has the DNA TGCGCCAGCAAGGTACACGGGACAGGAGAAGAGACCCAGTACTTC.

The table lists this clone with a few counts. V usage is TRBV10-3 and J usage is TRBJ2-7, with a possible D match to TRBD1 (5 bases). V gave up 3 bases and J gave up 4 bases, with 10 bases separating them. The CDR3 spans 13 residues. Germline CDR1 ENHRY, CDR2 SYGVKD. The CDR3 sequence is CAISESGKYEQYF. The CDR3 coding sequence is TGTGCCATCAGTGAATCAGGGAAATACGAGCAGTACTTC.

The J gene is TRBJ2-3, the V gene TRBV18, with D perhaps TRBD2 (5 bases). The CDR3 length is 15 residues. Trimming pared 3 bases from V and 0 bases from J, leaving 10 bases between. In germline, CDR1 is KGHSH, CDR2 LQKENI. The CDR3 bases are TGTGCCAGCTCACCCGGACTTCCTAGCACAGATACGCAGTATTTT. It encodes CASSPGLPSTDTQYF.

As DNA, the CDR3 is TGTGCCAGCTCACAAGGACAGGGGTATAATTCACCCCTCCACTTT. Translated, it gives CASSQGQGYNSPLHF. The chain combines TRBV18 with TRBJ1-6; the match to TRBD1 covers 9 bases. Germline CDR1 and CDR2: KGHSH and LQKENI. V trimming: 4 bases; J trimming: 4 bases; junction bases outside the gene matches: 2. The length of the CDR3 is 15 residues.

This chain connects TRBV29-1 to TRBJ1-1, with D unresolved. This CDR3 is built from 13 residues. The V end lost 1 base, the J end lost 1 base, and 7 bases lay between the germline ends. CDR1 and CDR2 from the germline V gene are SQVTM and ANQGSEA. CDR3 in DNA: TGCAGCGTTGAAGGCCTCGCGAACACTGAAGCTTTCTTT. Translating gives CSVEGLANTEAFF.

The V gene is TRBV9, the J gene TRBJ1-2, with D hard to call. This CDR3 has 12 residues. V was cut by 0 bases and J by 4 bases, with 4 bases left in between. Germline loops: CDR1 SGDLS, CDR2 YYNGEE. The CDR3 is CASSVGGYGYTF. CDR3 sequence (DNA): TGTGCCAGCAGCGTAGGGGGCTATGGCTACACCTTC.

This clone was detected only a few times. The chain has TRBV7-9 and TRBJ2-1; TRBD1 matches at 8 bases. V dropped 8 bases and J dropped 1; count of bases not matched to a gene: 1. Per germline, CDR1 SEHNR and CDR2 FQNEAQ (reference sequence). CDR3 length equals 13 residues. Written as DNA, the CDR3 is TGTGCCAGCCAGGGGGCTTCCTACAATGAGCAGTTCTTC. It specifies CASQGASYNEQFF.

This chain uses TRBV19 with TRBJ1-5; D not resolved. Trimming cost V 6 bases and J 2 bases, with 8 bases left between them. The length of the CDR3 is 13 residues. Germline lookup yields CDR1 LNHDA and CDR2 SQIVND (reference sequence). The CDR3 loop reads CASSVIGNQPQHF. The CDR3 coding sequence is TGTGCCAGTAGCGTAATTGGCAATCAGCCCCAGCATTTT.

The V and J genes are TRBV28 and TRBJ2-5, with 7 nucleotides matching TRBD2. Trimming removed 4 bases from V and 0 bases from J; junction bases left unmatched: 23. The CDR3 covers 21 residues. The germline V gene encodes CDR1 MDHEN and CDR2 SYDVKM. CDR3 DNA sequence: TGTGCCAGCAGTTACCCCTGGGCTCCGCTAGCGGTGCCCTTTAACCAAGAGACCCAGTACTTC. Residues: CASSYPWAPLAVPFNQETQYF.

The V call is TRBV27, the J call TRBJ2-3; no clear D gene. The germline V and J ends were trimmed by 2 bases and 2 bases, with 5 bases remaining between them. This CDR3 is 13 amino acids long. The germline V gene encodes CDR1 MNHEY and CDR2 SMNVEV (reference sequence). The CDR3 DNA reads TGTGCCAGCAGTTTAGCGGTCACAGATACGCAGTATTTT. It yields the protein CASSLAVTDTQYF.

This chain uses TRBV14 with TRBJ2-1, with TRBD2 identical over 7 bases. Germline-derived CDR1 and CDR2 are SGHDN and FVKESK. The CDR3 consists of 13 residues. After removal of 3 bases from V and 9 bases from J, the junction contained 5 bases not matched to a gene. The CDR3 region has the DNA TGTGCCAGCAGCCAGCGGGAGCTGGGTGAGCAGTTCTTC. Protein product: CASSQRELGEQFF.

This rearrangement joins TRBV11-2 to TRBJ2-7, with 8 nucleotides matching TRBD2. The trim removed 4 bases at V and 3 bases at J, leaving 5 bases unmatched. CDR1 is SGHAT, CDR2 FQNNGV, per germline. CDR3 size: 14 residues. The CDR3 DNA reads TGTGCCAGCAGCTCCATAGCGGGGTACTACGAGCAGTACTTC. It is translated as CASSSIAGYYEQYF.

The rearrangement uses TRBV28 and TRBJ1-5, with 8 bases that match TRBD1. CDR3 length equals 15 residues. In germline, CDR1 is MDHEN, CDR2 SYDVKM. V trimming: 6 bases; J trimming: 3 bases; junction bases outside the gene matches: 7. The CDR3 DNA is TGTGCCAGCAGATATCCGGACAGGGACAATCAGCCCCAGCATTTT. Protein product: CASRYPDRDNQPQHF.

The V call is TRBV5-1, the J call TRBJ2-3; 15 bases align to TRBD2. CDR1 is SGHRS, CDR2 YFSETQ, per germline. The V gene end was trimmed by 4 bases and the J gene end by 4 bases; junction bases not matched to a gene: 4. There are 16 residues in the CDR3. The CDR3 reads CASSPGTSGRPDTQYF. The CDR3 nucleotides are TGCGCCAGCAGCCCCGGGACTAGCGGGAGGCCAGATACGCAGTATTTT.

The chain is built from TRBV28 and TRBJ1-5; 10 bases are shared with TRBD1. CDR3 length: 15 residues. V lost 5 bases and J lost 4; bases outside the gene matches: 5. Per the germline V gene, CDR1 is MDHEN and CDR2 is SYDVKM. CDR3 sequence: CASSPRTGGNQPQHF. The CDR3, as DNA: TGTGCCAGCAGTCCTCGGACAGGGGGAAATCAGCCCCAGCATTTT.

The V and J genes are TRBV19 and TRBJ1-5; 8 bases are a match to TRBD1. CDR3 size: 17 residues. V shed 4 bases, J shed 4 bases, and the junction held 12 bases outside the gene matches. CDR1 and CDR2 (germline): LNHDA, SQIVND (reference sequence). The CDR3 spells CASSKRTGQSENQPQHF. CDR3 DNA sequence: TGTGCCAGTAGTAAACGGACAGGGCAAAGCGAAAATCAGCCCCAGCATTTT.

The chain combines TRBV28 with TRBJ2-7, with 8 bases that match TRBD1. CDR3 size: 18 residues. The J segment lost 0 bases and the V segment lost 3 bases, leaving 13 bases of the junction unmatched. Germline V gene lookup returns CDR1 MDHEN and CDR2 SYDVKM. The CDR3 nucleotides read TGTGCCAGCAGTTTCCTCAATCCGGCCAGGGGGCTCTCCTACGAGCAGTACTTC. Amino acid sequence: CASSFLNPARGLSYEQYF.

This clone appeared a single time. This chain uses TRBV9 with TRBJ1-2, with 7 bases matching TRBD1. Germline V gene lookup returns CDR1 SGDLS and CDR2 YYNGEE. The CDR3 loop spans 13 amino acids. V shed 4 bases, J shed 2 bases, and the junction held 2 bases outside the gene matches. The CDR3 nucleotides read TGTGCCAGCAGCTTACAGGGGAACTATGGCTACACCTTC. It is translated as CASSLQGNYGYTF.

The CDR3 bases are TGTGCCAGCAGCCCGTGGACAGGCGGAAACACCATATATTTT. Translated: CASSPWTGGNTIYF. The chain is built from TRBV7-3 and TRBJ1-3; the match to TRBD1 covers 7 bases. The CDR3 loop spans 14 amino acids. V was pared by 5 bases and J by 4 bases, with 5 bases of the junction left unmatched. CDR1 SGHTA and CDR2 FQGTGA come from the germline V gene.

The chain joins TRBV7-2 to TRBJ2-5, with D perhaps being TRBD1 or TRBD2 (5 bases each). The ends were cut back, 5 bases at V and 2 bases at J, with 15 bases in the middle. This CDR3 region has 15 residues. CDR1 is SGHTA and CDR2 is FQGNSA in the germline V gene. The CDR3 loop reads CASSPLGTQQETQYF. The DNA of the CDR3 is TGTGCCAGCAGCCCCCTCGGGACGCAACAAGAGACCCAGTACTTC.

This chain joins TRBV2 and TRBJ2-3; the D call may be TRBD1 or TRBD2 (5 bases each). The V gene lost 1 base and the J gene lost 10 bases, with 12 bases spanning the gap. There are 13 residues in the CDR3. Per the germline V gene, CDR1 is SNHLY and CDR2 is FYNNEI. CDR3 in DNA: TGTGCCAGCAGTGAAGGAGGGGTAGACCCGCAGTATTTT. Its translation: CASSEGGVDPQYF.

The chain employs TRBV5-1 and TRBJ2-1, with TRBD1 matching over 7 bases. V was pared by 2 bases and J by 2 bases, with 7 bases of the junction left unmatched. The CDR3 extends over 16 amino acids. Per germline, CDR1 SGHRS and CDR2 YFSETQ. In nucleotides, the CDR3 is TGCGCCAGCAGCTTAACCGGGACAGTCCCCTACAATGAGCAGTTCTTC. It codes for CASSLTGTVPYNEQFF.

This clone was counted a single time. This chain uses TRBV7-9 with TRBJ1-1, with D maybe TRBD1 (6 bases). CDR1 is SEHNR, CDR2 FQNEAQ, per germline (reference sequence). Trimming removed 7 bases from V and 4 bases from J, with 13 bases in between. The CDR3 sequence is 13 residues long. This CDR3 reads CASIRGPGTEAFF. The DNA for the CDR3 is TGTGCCAGCATCCGGGGGCCCGGCACTGAAGCTTTCTTT. Based on the CDR3 plus reference TRBV7-9 and TRBJ1-1, the full variable domain is DTGVSQNPRHKITKRGQNVTFRCDPISEHNRLYWYRQTLGQGPEFLTYFQNEAQLEKSRLLSDRFSAERPKGSFSTLEIQRTEQGDSAMYLCASIRGPGTEAFFGQGTRLTVV.